This T cell receptor beta chain was captured in a study of blood T cell repertoires in COVID-19. The wider study: There were acute and convalescent COVID-19 samples, and they came from the United States, Italy and Spain.

This clone was detected once. Study processing details: Reference gene primers were amplified, and this amplification served to estimate nucleated cell counts. Assay used: immunoSEQ multiplex PCR; TCRdb lists only in-frame clones, some missing. V, J and clone size reflect that table, while D and trimming were determined from the DNA. Counted here are about 170,000 clones, around 87% occurring once; the ten biggest clones make up 3% to 4.5%. V was trimmed by 3 bases and J by 4 bases, leaving 6 bases between them. The CDR3 contains 12 residues. The chain recombines TRBV12-3 or TRBV12-4 with TRBJ2-5; D gene unclear. The receptor was derived from a man between 18 and 35 years old with active or convalescent COVID-19. The sample taken for sequencing was peripheral blood. The CDR3 here is CASSFLLETQYF. The CDR3 DNA is TGTGCCAGCAGTTTTCTTTTAGAGACCCAGTACTTC.